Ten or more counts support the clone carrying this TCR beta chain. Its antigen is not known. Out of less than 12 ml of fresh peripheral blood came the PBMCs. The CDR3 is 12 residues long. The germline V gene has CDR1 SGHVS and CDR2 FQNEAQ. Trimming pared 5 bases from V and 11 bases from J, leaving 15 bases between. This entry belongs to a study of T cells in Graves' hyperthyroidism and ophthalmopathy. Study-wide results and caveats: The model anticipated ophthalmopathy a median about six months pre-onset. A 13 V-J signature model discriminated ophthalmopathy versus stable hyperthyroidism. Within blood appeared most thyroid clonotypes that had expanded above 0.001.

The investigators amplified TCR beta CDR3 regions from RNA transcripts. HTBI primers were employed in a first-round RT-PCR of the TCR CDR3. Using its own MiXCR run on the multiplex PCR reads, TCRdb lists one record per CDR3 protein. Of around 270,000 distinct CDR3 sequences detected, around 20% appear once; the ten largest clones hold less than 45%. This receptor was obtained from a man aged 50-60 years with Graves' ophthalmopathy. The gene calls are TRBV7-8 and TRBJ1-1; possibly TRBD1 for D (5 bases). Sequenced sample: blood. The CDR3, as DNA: TGTGCCAGCAGCATAGACCAGGGAAACGCTTTCTTT. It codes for CASSIDQGNAFF. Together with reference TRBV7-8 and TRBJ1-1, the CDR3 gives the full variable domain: GAGVSQSPRYKVAKRGQDVALRCDPISGHVSLFWYQQALGQGPEFLTYFQNEAQLDKSGLPSDRFFAERPEGSVSTLKIQRTQQEDSAVYLCASSIDQGNAFFGQGTRLTVV.